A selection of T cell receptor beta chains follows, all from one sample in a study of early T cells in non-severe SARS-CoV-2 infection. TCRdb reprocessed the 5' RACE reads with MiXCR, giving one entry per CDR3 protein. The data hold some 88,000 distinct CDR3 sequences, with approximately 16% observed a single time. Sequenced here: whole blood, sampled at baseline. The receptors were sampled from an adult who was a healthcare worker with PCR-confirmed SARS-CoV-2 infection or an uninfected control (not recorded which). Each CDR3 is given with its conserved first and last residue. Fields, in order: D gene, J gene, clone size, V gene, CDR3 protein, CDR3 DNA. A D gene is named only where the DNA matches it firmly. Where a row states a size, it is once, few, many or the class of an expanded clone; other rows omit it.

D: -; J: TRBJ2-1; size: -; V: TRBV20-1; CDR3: CSARAGEVANEQFF; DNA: TGCAGTGCTAGAGCGGGAGAGGTAGCGAATGAGCAGTTCTTC
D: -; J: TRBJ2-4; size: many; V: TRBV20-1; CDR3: CSASQIPAGPGRIQYF; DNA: TGCAGTGCTAGCCAAATCCCCGCCGGGCCCGGTCGGATTCAGTACTTC
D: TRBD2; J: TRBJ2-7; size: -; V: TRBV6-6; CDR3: CASIGPSGRQQYF; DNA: TGTGCCAGCATAGGCCCTAGCGGGCGCCAGCAGTACTTC
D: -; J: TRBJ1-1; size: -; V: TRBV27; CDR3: CASSPDGLNTEAFF; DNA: TGTGCCAGCAGCCCGGACGGATTGAACACTGAAGCTTTCTTT
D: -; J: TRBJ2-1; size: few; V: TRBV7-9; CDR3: CASSLSREQFF; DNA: TGTGCCAGCAGCTTATCCCGTGAGCAGTTCTTC
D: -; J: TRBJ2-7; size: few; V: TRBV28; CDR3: CASREGTYEQYF; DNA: TGTGCCAGCAGAGAGGGGACCTACGAGCAGTACTTC
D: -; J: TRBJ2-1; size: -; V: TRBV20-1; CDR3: CSAYTDNEQFF; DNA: TGCAGTGCCTATACTGACAATGAGCAGTTCTTC
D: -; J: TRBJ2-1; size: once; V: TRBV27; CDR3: CASRWGGAQPYNEQFF; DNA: TGTGCCAGCAGATGGGGCGGGGCCCAACCCTACAATGAGCAGTTCTTC
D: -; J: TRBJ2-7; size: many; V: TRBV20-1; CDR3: CSASARAASYEQYF; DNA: TGCAGTGCTAGTGCGCGGGCAGCTTCCTACGAGCAGTACTTC
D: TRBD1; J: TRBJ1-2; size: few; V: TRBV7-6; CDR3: CASSSPRPGQRPRYTF; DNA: TGTGCCAGCAGCTCCCCCCGGCCGGGACAGAGGCCCCGCTACACCTTC
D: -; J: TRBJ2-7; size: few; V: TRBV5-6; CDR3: CASSLIGYEQYF; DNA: TGTGCCAGCAGCTTGATTGGGTACGAGCAGTACTTC
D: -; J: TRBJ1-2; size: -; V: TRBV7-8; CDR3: CASSHRTVRANYGYTF; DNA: TGTGCCAGCAGCCACAGGACAGTGCGAGCTAACTATGGCTACACCTTC
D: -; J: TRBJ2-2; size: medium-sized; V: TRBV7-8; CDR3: CASSSRHGSAGELFF; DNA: TGTGCCAGCAGCTCCAGACACGGTTCGGCCGGGGAGCTGTTTTTT
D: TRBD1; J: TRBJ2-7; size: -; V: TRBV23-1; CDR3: CASSLRTGQAFSYEQYF; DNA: TGCGCCAGCAGTCTAAGAACGGGACAGGCCTTTTCCTACGAGCAGTACTTC
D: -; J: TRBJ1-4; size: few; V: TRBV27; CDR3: CASSFYPSNRGSSRKLFF; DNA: TGTGCCAGCAGTTTCTATCCTTCTAACAGAGGGTCGTCGAGAAAACTGTTTTTT
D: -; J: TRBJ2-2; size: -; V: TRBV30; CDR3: CAWSPEGTGELFF; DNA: TGTGCCTGGAGTCCTGAAGGAACCGGGGAGCTGTTTTTT
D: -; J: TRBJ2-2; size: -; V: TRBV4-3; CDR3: CASSQGLGAGERTGELFF; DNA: TGCGCCAGCAGCCAAGGCCTAGGGGCAGGGGAGCGCACCGGGGAGCTGTTTTTT
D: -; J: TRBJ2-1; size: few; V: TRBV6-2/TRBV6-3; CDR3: CASSSTAQYNEQFF; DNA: TGTGCCAGCAGTTCCACTGCCCAATACAATGAGCAGTTCTTC
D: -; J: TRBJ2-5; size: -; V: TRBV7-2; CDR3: CASSLVTGTWETQYF; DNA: TGTGCCAGCAGCTTGGTGACCGGGACGTGGGAGACCCAGTACTTC
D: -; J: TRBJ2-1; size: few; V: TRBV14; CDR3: CASSPQIGDGSSYNEQFF; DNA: TGTGCCAGCAGCCCCCAAATTGGGGATGGGAGCTCCTACAATGAGCAGTTCTTC
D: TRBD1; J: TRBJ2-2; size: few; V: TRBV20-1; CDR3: CSARDRATNTGELFF; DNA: TGCAGTGCGAGGGACAGGGCCACGAACACCGGGGAGCTGTTTTTT
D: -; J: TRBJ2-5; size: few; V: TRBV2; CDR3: CASSDGLTRETQYF; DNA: TGTGCCAGCAGTGACGGACTAACTCGAGAGACCCAGTACTTC
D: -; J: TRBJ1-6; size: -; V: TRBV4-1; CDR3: CASSQDAGARSPLHF; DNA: TGCGCCAGCAGCCAAGATGCGGGGGCTCGTTCACCCCTCCACTTT
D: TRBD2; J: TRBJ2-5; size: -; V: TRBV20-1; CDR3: CSARTSGETQYF; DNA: TGCAGTGCCCGGACTAGCGGTGAGACCCAGTACTTC
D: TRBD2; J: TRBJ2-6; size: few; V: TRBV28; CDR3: CASSPLADGANVLTF; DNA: TGTGCCAGCAGCCCACTAGCGGACGGGGCCAACGTCCTGACTTTC
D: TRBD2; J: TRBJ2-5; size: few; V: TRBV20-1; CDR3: CSASSLAGGRETQYF; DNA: TGCAGTGCTAGTTCGCTAGCGGGAGGACGAGAGACCCAGTACTTC
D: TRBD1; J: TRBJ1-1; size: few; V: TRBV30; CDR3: CACGRDSSNTEAFF; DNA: TGTGCCTGCGGGAGGGACAGCTCTAACACTGAAGCTTTCTTT
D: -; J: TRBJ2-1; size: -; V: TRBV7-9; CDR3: CASTQGPYNEQFF; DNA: TGTGCCAGCACCCAGGGGCCCTACAATGAGCAGTTCTTC
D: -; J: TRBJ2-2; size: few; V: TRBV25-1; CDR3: CASSEHTGNTGELFF; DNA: TGTGCCAGCAGTGAACACACAGGGAACACCGGGGAGCTGTTTTTT
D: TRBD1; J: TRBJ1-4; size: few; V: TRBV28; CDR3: CASSFHPQTGANEKLFF; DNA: TGTGCCAGCAGTTTCCACCCCCAGACAGGGGCTAATGAAAAACTGTTTTTT
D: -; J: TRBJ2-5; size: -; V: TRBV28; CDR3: CAISTRQIQETQYF; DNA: TGTGCCATCTCGACCCGACAGATCCAAGAGACCCAGTACTTC
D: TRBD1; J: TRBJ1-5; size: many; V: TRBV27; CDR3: CAKLSLGGQGICAGNQPQHF; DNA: TGTGCCAAACTCTCCCTGGGAGGACAGGGGATTTGCGCTGGCAATCAGCCCCAGCATTTT
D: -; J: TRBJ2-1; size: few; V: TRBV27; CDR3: CASSFDVRALGNEQFF; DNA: TGTGCCAGCAGTTTCGATGTGAGGGCGCTAGGTAATGAGCAGTTCTTC
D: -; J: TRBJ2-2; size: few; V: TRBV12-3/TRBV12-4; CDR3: CASTQSNTGELFF; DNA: TGTGCCAGCACCCAGTCGAACACCGGGGAGCTGTTTTTT
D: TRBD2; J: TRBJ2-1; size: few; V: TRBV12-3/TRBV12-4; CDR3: CASSPRLAGSSYNEQFF; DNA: TGTGCCAGCAGTCCCCGACTAGCGGGAAGCTCCTACAATGAGCAGTTCTTC
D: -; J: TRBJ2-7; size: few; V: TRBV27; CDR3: CASSSFRALAGYEQYF; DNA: TGTGCCAGCAGTTCCTTCCGGGCCTTAGCTGGCTACGAGCAGTACTTC
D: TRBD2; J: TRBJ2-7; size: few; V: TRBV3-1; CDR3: CASSPGLATLVSYEQYF; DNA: TGTGCCAGCAGCCCGGGACTAGCAACTCTAGTGTCCTACGAGCAGTACTTC
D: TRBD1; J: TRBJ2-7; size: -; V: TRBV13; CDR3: CASSRTGTASYEQYF; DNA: TGTGCCAGCAGCCGCACCGGGACAGCCTCCTACGAGCAGTACTTC
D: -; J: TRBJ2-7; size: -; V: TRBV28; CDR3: CASRMAGSYEQYF; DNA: TGTGCCAGCCGGATGGCAGGCTCCTACGAGCAGTACTTC
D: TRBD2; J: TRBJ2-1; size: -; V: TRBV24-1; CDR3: CATSDQRLAGVGEQFF; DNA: TGTGCCACCAGTGATCAAAGACTAGCGGGAGTGGGTGAGCAGTTCTTC
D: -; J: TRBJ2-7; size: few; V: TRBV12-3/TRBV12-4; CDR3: CASSLGMGGEQYF; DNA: TGTGCCAGCAGTTTGGGGATGGGTGGTGAGCAGTACTTC
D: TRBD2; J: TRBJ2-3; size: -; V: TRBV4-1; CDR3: CASSQDRASGYSTDTQYF; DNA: TGCGCCAGCAGCCAAGATCGGGCTAGCGGGTATAGCACAGATACGCAGTATTTT
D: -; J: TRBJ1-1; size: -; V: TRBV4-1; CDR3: CASSYSGYEAFF; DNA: TGCGCCAGCAGCTACTCAGGCTATGAAGCTTTCTTT
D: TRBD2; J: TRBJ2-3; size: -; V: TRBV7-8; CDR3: CASSSHSGRDTDTQYF; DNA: TGTGCCAGCAGCTCACATAGCGGGAGAGACACAGATACGCAGTATTTT
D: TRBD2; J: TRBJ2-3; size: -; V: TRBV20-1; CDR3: CSASYHWTSGRVDTQYF; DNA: TGCAGTGCTAGTTACCATTGGACTAGCGGGAGGGTGGATACGCAGTATTTT
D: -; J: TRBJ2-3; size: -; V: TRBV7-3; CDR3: CASSLNGLSSTDTQYF; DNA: TGTGCCAGCAGCTTAAACGGCCTTTCTAGCACAGATACGCAGTATTTT
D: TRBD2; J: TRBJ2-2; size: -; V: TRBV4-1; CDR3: CASSRLAGGSNTGELFF; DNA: TGCGCCAGCTCTCGACTAGCGGGAGGATCGAACACCGGGGAGCTGTTTTTT
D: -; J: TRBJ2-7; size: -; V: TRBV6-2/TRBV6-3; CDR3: CASSYSRGGVSYEQYF; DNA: TGTGCCAGCAGTTACTCCCGTGGGGGAGTCTCCTACGAGCAGTACTTC
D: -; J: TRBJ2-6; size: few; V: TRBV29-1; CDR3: CSVEDLSGANVLTF; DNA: TGCAGCGTCGAAGACCTCTCTGGGGCCAACGTCCTGACTTTC
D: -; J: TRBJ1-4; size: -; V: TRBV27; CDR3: CASKFTGTNEKLFF; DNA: TGTGCCAGCAAGTTCACAGGGACAAATGAAAAACTGTTTTTT
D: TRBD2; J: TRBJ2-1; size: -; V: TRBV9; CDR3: CASSVALAGGSHEQFF; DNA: TGTGCCAGCAGCGTAGCTCTAGCGGGAGGGTCGCATGAGCAGTTCTTC
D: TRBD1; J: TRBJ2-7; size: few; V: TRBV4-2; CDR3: CASSPRDRGDYEQYF; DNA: TGTGCCAGCAGCCCCCGGGACAGGGGCGACTACGAGCAGTACTTC
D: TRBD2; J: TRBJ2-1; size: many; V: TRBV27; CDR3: CASSFSLAGGRYNEQFF; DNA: TGTGCCAGCAGTTTCTCCCTAGCGGGAGGGCGCTACAATGAGCAGTTCTTC
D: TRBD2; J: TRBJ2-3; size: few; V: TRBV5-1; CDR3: CASSLVGLAGGEDTQYF; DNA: TGCGCCAGCAGCTTGGTGGGACTAGCGGGAGGTGAAGATACGCAGTATTTT
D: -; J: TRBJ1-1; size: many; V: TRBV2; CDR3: CASTVGNTEAFF; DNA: TGTGCCAGCACGGTGGGCAACACTGAAGCTTTCTTT
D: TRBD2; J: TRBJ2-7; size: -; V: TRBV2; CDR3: CASSQVGLVYEQYF; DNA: TGTGCCAGCAGTCAGGTGGGACTAGTATACGAGCAGTACTTC